Here is one T cell receptor beta chain with its context. Its antigen is unknown. The data belong to a study of beta chain features in type 1 diabetes. About the research overall: Sorted cells, approximately 110 million in number, were examined across all samples. Study results and limitations: TCRB CDR3s were moderately but significantly shorter in Type 1 diabetes patients in all four CD4+ subsets. High TCR expression in some cells could lead to their over-representation in cDNA sequencing.

Expressed TCRB transcripts were sequenced because the isolated RNA had all been reverse transcribed beforehand. Method: immunoSEQ multiplex PCR; TCRdb's copy keeps in-frame clones and lacks some. This sample yields 250,000 to 350,000 clones, of which around 16% are seen a single time; 0.015% to 0.017% belongs to the top ten. This CDR3 is built from 14 residues. Per germline, CDR1 MNHEY and CDR2 SMNVEV (reference sequence). The V gene lost 6 bases and the J gene lost 1 base, with 10 bases spanning the gap. Cell sorting via CD45RO/CCR7/CD25/CD127/CD95/CD27 was performed to obtain CD4+ naive, central memory, regulatory and stem cell-like memory cells.

The chain couples TRBV27 to TRBJ1-3, with D possibly TRBD1 on 6 matching bases. The clonotype was recovered from a man in his late teens or twenties with type 1 diabetes. Sequenced input: naive CD4+ T cells from blood. CDR3 protein: CASREQGSGNTIYF. The CDR3 DNA sequence: TGTGCCAGCAGAGAGCAGGGGTCTGGAAACACCATATATTTT.